These T cell receptor beta chains were read from a single sample in a study of T cell clusters in autoimmune cytopenias. One entry per CDR3 protein, without DNA, is what TCRdb gives after re-calling the multiplex PCR reads. The sample holds 3,500 to 5,000 distinct CDR3 sequences. A further study also used this sample, focusing on T cell repertoires in aging, cancer and after chemotherapy.

Source material: peripheral blood. These TCRs come from a human donor in good health. CDR3s include the opening cysteine and the closing phenylalanine or tryptophan. The size entry is marked missing in some rows and otherwise reads once, few, many or a size class.

V gene: TRBV19; clone size: medium-sized; J gene: TRBJ2-2; CDR3 protein: CASSHGQGVGELFF
V gene: TRBV5-1; clone size: .; J gene: TRBJ1-4; CDR3 protein: CASSFRDGNEKLFF
V gene: TRBV5-6; clone size: .; J gene: TRBJ1-4; CDR3 protein: CASSLFEGFQKLFF
V gene: TRBV6-5; clone size: .; J gene: TRBJ2-2; CDR3 protein: CASKLRGDPGELFF
V gene: TRBV27; clone size: .; J gene: TRBJ2-5; CDR3 protein: CASSQDQGRETQYF
V gene: TRBV6-1; clone size: .; J gene: TRBJ1-6; CDR3 protein: CASKHRDSLSSLHF
V gene: TRBV6-2/TRBV6-3; clone size: .; J gene: TRBJ2-3; CDR3 protein: CASSGWTSGRVDTQYF
V gene: TRBV12-3/TRBV12-4; clone size: .; J gene: TRBJ2-2; CDR3 protein: CASSLPRGTIGELFF
V gene: TRBV12-3/TRBV12-4; clone size: .; J gene: TRBJ2-1; CDR3 protein: CASSPKSRGSVYNEQFF
V gene: TRBV5-6; clone size: .; J gene: TRBJ2-1; CDR3 protein: CASSFGSQYYNEQFF
V gene: TRBV7-9; clone size: .; J gene: TRBJ2-7; CDR3 protein: CASSLTLAGGLAREQYF
V gene: TRBV29-1; clone size: .; J gene: TRBJ2-7; CDR3 protein: CSAGGTGAAYEQYF
V gene: TRBV27; clone size: .; J gene: TRBJ2-1; CDR3 protein: CASSITGGAPFF
V gene: TRBV5-4; clone size: .; J gene: TRBJ2-3; CDR3 protein: CASSLTGAPDTQYF
V gene: TRBV18; clone size: .; J gene: TRBJ2-3; CDR3 protein: CASSLRTGRGPTDTQYF